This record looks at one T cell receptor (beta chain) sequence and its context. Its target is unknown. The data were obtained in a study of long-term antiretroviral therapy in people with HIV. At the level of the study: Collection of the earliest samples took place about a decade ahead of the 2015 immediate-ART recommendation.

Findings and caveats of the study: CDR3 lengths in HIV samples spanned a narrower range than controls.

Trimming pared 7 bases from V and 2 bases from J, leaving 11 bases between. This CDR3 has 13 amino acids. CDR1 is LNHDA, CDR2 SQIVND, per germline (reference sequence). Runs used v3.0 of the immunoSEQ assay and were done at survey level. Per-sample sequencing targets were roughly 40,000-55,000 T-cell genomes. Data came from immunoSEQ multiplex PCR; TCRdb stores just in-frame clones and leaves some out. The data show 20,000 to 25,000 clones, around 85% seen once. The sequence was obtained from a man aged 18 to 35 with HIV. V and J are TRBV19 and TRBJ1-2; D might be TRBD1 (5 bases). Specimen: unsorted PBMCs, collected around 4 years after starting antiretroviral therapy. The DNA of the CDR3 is TGTGCCAGTAACCCAGGGCCAAACTATGGCTACACCTTC. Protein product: CASNPGPNYGYTF.